What follows are 10 T cell receptor beta chains derived from one specimen sequenced in a study of T cells expressing NK-cell markers. With the 5' RACE reads reprocessed, TCRdb shows one record per CDR3 protein and no DNA. The clone table shows roughly 160,000 distinct CDR3 sequences, with the ten largest holding about 18%. The sequenced sample consisted of blood T cells: a sorted CD56 or NKG2C T cell subset, CD4+ or CD8+ T cells, or bulk PBMC T cells (not recorded which). Receptors originate from a woman between 18 and 70 years old in good health.

The chain uses TRBV12-3 or TRBV12-4 and TRBJ2-1. The length of the CDR3 is 12 residues. The CDR3 spells CASSLADKREFF.

The genes are TRBV9 and TRBJ1-5; the D gene TCRdb calls, TRBD1, cannot be checked with no DNA. The CDR3 loop spans 13 amino acids. From germline, CDR1 is SGDLS and CDR2 YYNGEE. Here the CDR3 reads CASSAQGSQPQHF. Variable domain in full (rest from reference TRBV9 and TRBJ1-5): DSGVTQTPKHLITATGQRVTLRCSPRSGDLSVYWYQQSLDQGLQFLIQYYNGEERAKGNILERFSAQQFPDLHSELNLSSLELGDSALYFCASSAQGSQPQHFGDGTRLSIL.

The chain combines TRBV5-1 with TRBJ1-4; the TCRdb call, TRBD1, lacks DNA for checking. CDR3 length: 15 residues. From germline, CDR1 is SGHRS and CDR2 YFSETQ. CDR3 protein: CASSDPQGANEKLFF.

The rearrangement uses TRBV30 and TRBJ2-3; TCRdb indicates TRBD2, and absent DNA this call remains unverified. The CDR3 extends over 14 amino acids. Germline V gives CDR1 GTSNPN, CDR2 SVGIG (reference sequence). CDR3 sequence: CAWSPGLATDTQYF.

The chain recombines TRBV7-8 with TRBJ2-7; no DNA is available, so the TRBD1 call from TCRdb remains unchecked. The CDR3 sequence is 16 residues long. CDR1 is SGHVS and CDR2 is FQNEAQ in the germline V gene. CDR3 amino acids: CASSSPYRVTSHEQYF.

The chain has TRBV25-1 and TRBJ2-1; the TRBD2 assignment by TCRdb is unverifiable without DNA. The germline V gene has CDR1 MGHDK and CDR2 SYGVNS. This CDR3 spans 16 amino acids. The CDR3 is CASSESAGGSIHEQFF.

This rearrangement joins TRBV7-3 to TRBJ2-2; TCRdb names TRBD1, which stays unverified in the absence of DNA. Per the germline V gene, CDR1 is SGHTA and CDR2 is FQGTGA. The CDR3 length is 16 residues. The CDR3 reads CASSSRTAVGAGELFF.

The chain uses TRBV7-9 and TRBJ2-1; without DNA, the TCRdb call of TRBD1 cannot be checked. From germline, CDR1 is SEHNR and CDR2 FQNEAQ (reference sequence). The CDR3 is 14 residues long. The CDR3 sequence is CASSVTGSYNEQFF.

The V call is TRBV4-1, the J call TRBJ2-3; TCRdb calls TRBD1, which cannot be checked without DNA. The germline V gene encodes CDR1 MGHRA and CDR2 YSYEKL. The CDR3 consists of 15 residues. CDR3: CASSQGGDYTDTQYF.

V usage is TRBV2 and J usage is TRBJ2-7. The CDR3 contains 13 residues. Looked up from germline, CDR1 is SNHLY and CDR2 is FYNNEI. CDR3: CASGNLGNYEQYF. Filled out from reference TRBV2 and TRBJ2-7, the complete variable domain reads EPEVTQTPSHQVTQMGQEVILRCVPISNHLYFYWYRQILGQKVEFLVSFYNNEISEKSEIFDDQFSVERPDGSNFTLKIRSTKLEDSAMYFCASGNLGNYEQYFGPGTRLTVT.